The 13 T cell receptor beta chains below come from one sample, sequenced in a study of T-cell reconstitution after alpha-beta-depleted transplantation in children (dated by TCRdb to about 2016). Libraries were constructed by PCR. TCRdb names Illumina HiSeq 2500 as the instrument used. TCR libraries were prepared with molecular barcoding, using unique molecular identifiers to normalize TCRbeta repertoire quantification. Through fastp at Q25 and MiXCR, TCRdb rebuilt clones from the public reads, retaining in-frame beta chains. Entries are consolidated by CDR3 protein sequence, retaining the most common genes and DNA. The sample table shows about 500,000 distinct CDR3 sequences, and about 31% are seen once. Of the sample, approximately 2.3% is held by the ten largest clones. The source was PBMCs from the stem cell graft donor, collected from the stem cell graft. The origin of the receptors is a human donor who donated a stem cell graft to a child with aplastic anemia.

The chain carries TRBV6-1 and TRBJ2-5; D is undetermined. The germline V gene has CDR1 MNHNS and CDR2 SASEGT. The CDR3 is 14 residues long. The germline V and J ends were trimmed by 3 bases and 5 bases, with 13 bases remaining between them. CDR3 nucleotide sequence: TGTGCCAGCAGTGAGGGAACAGTCGGGGAGACCCAGTACTTC. Protein: CASSEGTVGETQYF.

This clonotype was seen only a few times. The rearrangement joins TRBV4-3 to TRBJ2-7; the match to TRBD2 covers 9 bases. In germline, CDR1 is LGHNA, CDR2 YSLEER. This CDR3 is built from 16 residues. Trimming removed 2 bases from V and 0 bases from J; junction bases left unmatched: 5. The CDR3 DNA reads TGCGCCAGCAGCCAATACGGAGCGGGAGGCTCCTACGAGCAGTACTTC. It yields the protein CASSQYGAGGSYEQYF.

This clonotype was seen at least ten times. The rearrangement joins TRBV20-1 to TRBJ2-7, with 8 bases aligning to TRBD2. The germline V gene encodes CDR1 DFQATT and CDR2 SNEGSKA (reference sequence). CDR3 length equals 13 residues. The V gene end was trimmed by 6 bases and the J gene end by 4 bases; junction bases not matched to a gene: 8. CDR3 protein: CSAPAGVSYEQYV. In DNA, the CDR3 is TGCAGTGCGCCAGCGGGAGTGTCGTACGAGCAGTACGTC.

CDR3 sequence: CASSISELQGAHGYTF. In DNA form, the CDR3 reads TGTGCCAGTAGTATCAGCGAATTACAGGGGGCCCATGGCTACACCTTC. This chain links TRBV19 with TRBJ1-2; 9 bases align to TRBD1. Germline V gene lookup returns CDR1 LNHDA and CDR2 SQIVND (reference sequence). CDR3 size: 16 residues. V was pared by 3 bases and J by 6 bases, with 11 bases of the junction left unmatched. The complete variable domain, with remaining parts taken from reference TRBV19 and TRBJ1-2, reads DGGITQSPKYLFRKEGQNVTLSCEQNLNHDAMYWYRQDPGQGLRLIYYSQIVNDFQKGDIAEGYSVSREKKESFPLTVTSAQKNPTAFYLCASSISELQGAHGYTFGSGTRLTVV.

In its sample, this clonotype was seen a few times. The chain recombines TRBV5-1 with TRBJ2-1; D not resolved. The CDR3 sequence is 11 residues long. Trimming shortened V by 5 bases and J by 10 bases, and 10 bases separated the two germline ends. The V gene's germline CDR1 is SGHRS and CDR2 YFSETQ. The CDR3: CASRSGGEQFF. CDR3 sequence (DNA): TGCGCCAGCAGAAGTGGTGGAGAGCAGTTCTTC.

The sample holds a few counts of this clonotype. The chain links TRBV18 to TRBJ1-3; D remains ambiguous. Trimming left V 0 bases short and J 0 bases short, with 6 bases between. Germline V lookup: CDR1 KGHSH, CDR2 LQKENI. CDR3 length equals 15 residues. This CDR3 reads CASSPPQVSGNTIYF. The CDR3 nucleotides are TGTGCCAGCTCACCACCTCAGGTCTCTGGAAACACCATATATTTT.

The chain uses TRBV19 and TRBJ2-3; D call uncertain. Trimming left V 6 bases short and J 0 bases short, with 13 bases between. The CDR3 totals 15 residues. Germline V gene data show CDR1 as LNHDA and CDR2 as SQIVND (reference sequence). The CDR3 bases are TGTGCCAGTAGGTTCGGCGGCCCCAGCACAGATACGCAGTATTTT. Translating it yields CASRFGGPSTDTQYF.

The chain uses TRBV5-5 and TRBJ2-2, with D unresolved. CDR1 is SGHKS, CDR2 YYEKEE, per germline (reference sequence). CDR3 length: 15 amino acids. V lost 0 bases to trimming and J lost 0 bases, with 6 bases between them. The DNA for the CDR3 is TGTGCCAGCAGCTTGGGAGCGCCGAACACCGGGGAGCTGTTTTTT. It translates to CASSLGAPNTGELFF.

In this sample, this clonotype turned up a few times. The chain employs TRBV12-3 or TRBV12-4 and TRBJ2-1; 16 nucleotides align to TRBD2. The CDR3 spans 21 residues. The trim removed 1 base at V and 5 bases at J, leaving 14 bases unmatched. The CDR3 sequence: CASSLGFWGLGLAGGNNEQFF. In DNA form, the CDR3 reads TGTGCCAGCAGTTTAGGATTTTGGGGCTTGGGACTAGCGGGAGGGAACAATGAGCAGTTCTTC.

The sample holds a few counts of this clonotype. This chain joins TRBV12-3 or TRBV12-4 and TRBJ2-3; 12 nucleotides match TRBD2. The V and J ends lost 5 bases and 9 bases, in that order; junction bases with no gene match: 12. The CDR3 is 16 residues long. The CDR3: CASSDRTSGASGTQYF. Written as DNA, the CDR3 is TGTGCCAGCAGTGATCGGACTAGCGGGGCTTCTGGAACGCAGTATTTT.

The V and J genes are TRBV29-1 and TRBJ2-1; D may be TRBD1 (7 bases). The germline V gene encodes CDR1 SQVTM and CDR2 ANQGSEA. Trimming removed 3 bases from V and 5 bases from J, with 17 bases in between. The CDR3 spans 15 residues. DNA for the CDR3: TGCAGCGTTGATCTTCGAGGCAGGGGGGACAATGAGCAGTTCTTC. Protein: CSVDLRGRGDNEQFF.

The chain has TRBV25-1 and TRBJ2-7; 10 nucleotides align to TRBD2. V was clipped by 8 bases and J by 1 base; unmatched bases: 8. The CDR3 is made up of 15 amino acids. From germline, CDR1 is MGHDK and CDR2 SYGVNS. Written as DNA, the CDR3 is TGTGCCAGCGAAGCGGGAGGGCACGAGTCCTACGAGCAGTACTTC. Translated, it gives CASEAGGHESYEQYF.

Written as DNA, the CDR3 is TGTGCCAGCAGCTTCCGGGGACAGGGAGTCGCGACTGAAGCTTTCTTT. It yields the protein CASSFRGQGVATEAFF. The chain links TRBV7-9 to TRBJ1-1; 9 bases are a match to TRBD1. Trimming at V came to 3 bases and at J to 5 bases, leaving 10 bases not matched to a gene. Germline CDR1 SEHNR, CDR2 FQNEAQ (reference sequence). This CDR3 region has 16 residues.